The 30 T cell receptor beta chains below all came from one sample that was sequenced in a study of T cells in tuberculosis. Time point specified: new active TB diagnosis, blood taken before or within 7 days of starting treatment. The table came from immunoSEQ multiplex PCR; TCRdb's copy has only in-frame clones and leaves some out. The data hold about 34,000 clones, with 93% observed a single time. The sequencing here drew on PBMCs, taken at tuberculosis diagnosis. These receptors came from an adult with tuberculosis.

This chain connects TRBV27 to TRBJ1-1; D might be TRBD1 (5 bases). V lost 2 bases, J lost 4 bases, and 14 bases lay in between. Looked up from germline, CDR1 is MNHEY and CDR2 is SMNVEV (reference sequence). The CDR3 sequence is 15 residues long. The CDR3 nucleotides read TGTGCCAGCAGTTTAGATGCGGGACCGGGCACTGAAGCTTTCTTT. Residues: CASSLDAGPGTEAFF.

This chain joins TRBV19 and TRBJ2-1; 8 bases agree with TRBD1. V gave up 3 bases and J gave up 5 bases; unmatched junction bases: 9. The CDR3 runs to 16 residues. Germline values: CDR1 LNHDA, CDR2 SQIVND (reference sequence). CDR3 loop: CASSIGAGTGNNEQFF. The CDR3 DNA sequence: TGTGCCAGTAGTATCGGAGCCGGGACAGGCAACAATGAGCAGTTCTTC.

V and J are TRBV5-4 and TRBJ1-2; D not certain. The CDR3 consists of 14 residues. Trimming pared 2 bases from V and 0 bases from J, leaving 8 bases between. The germline gives CDR1 SGHNT, CDR2 YYREEE (reference sequence). CDR3 DNA: TGTGCCAGCAGCTTTTCGGTAGCTAACTATGGCTACACCTTC. Translated: CASSFSVANYGYTF.

This clone was detected once. The genes are TRBV29-1 and TRBJ1-2, with TRBD1 matching over 7 bases. The CDR3 consists of 12 residues. Germline V CDR1 and CDR2: SQVTM, ANQGSEA. V dropped 4 bases and J dropped 3; count of bases not matched to a gene: 2. The CDR3 reads CSVGGGDYGYTF. CDR3 DNA: TGCAGCGTTGGAGGGGGCGACTATGGCTACACCTTC.

The chain uses TRBV6-6 and TRBJ1-4, with D possibly matching TRBD1 (5 bases). Trimming took off 0 bases at V and 8 bases at J, with 10 bases between the two ends. The CDR3 contains 14 residues. The germline gives CDR1 MNHNY, CDR2 SVGAGI (reference sequence). CDR3 residues: CASSYSDGGEKLFF. CDR3 sequence (DNA): TGTGCCAGCAGTTACTCGGACGGGGGAGAAAAACTGTTTTTT.

The chain combines TRBV5-6 with TRBJ1-2; no definite D call. CDR1 SGHDT and CDR2 YYEEEE come from the germline V gene. This CDR3 comprises 14 residues. Trimming removed 0 bases from V and 4 bases from J, with 10 bases in between. The CDR3 DNA reads TGTGCCAGCAGCTTGGCCGCCACTGCCTATGGCTACACCTTC. Its translation is CASSLAATAYGYTF.

J is TRBJ2-1 and V is TRBV5-1; D gene uncertain. CDR1 is SGHRS and CDR2 is YFSETQ in the germline V gene. The CDR3 totals 11 residues. The germline V and J ends were trimmed by 4 bases and 5 bases, with 4 bases remaining between them. DNA of the CDR3: TGCGCCAGCAGCGAGAACAATGAGCAGTTCTTC. Amino acid sequence: CASSENNEQFF.

The J gene is TRBJ2-1, the V gene TRBV29-1, with a possible D match to TRBD2 (6 bases). Germline assignment: CDR1 SQVTM and CDR2 ANQGSEA. The CDR3 consists of 12 residues. Trimming left V 6 bases short and J 4 bases short, with 10 bases between. CDR3 DNA sequence: TGCAGCGTCAGACTAGTTTACAATGAGCAGTTCTTC. This translates into CSVRLVYNEQFF.

This sequence joins TRBV6-5 and TRBJ1-1; D remains unclear. CDR3 length: 13 residues. Germline V lookup: CDR1 MNHEY, CDR2 SVGAGI. V gave up 0 bases and J gave up 3 bases, with 5 bases separating them. Here the CDR3 DNA reads TGTGCCAGCAGTTACTCCCCGGACACTGAAGCTTTCTTT. Residues: CASSYSPDTEAFF.

This chain uses TRBV18 with TRBJ2-7; TRBD1 aligns across 7 bases. Trimming at V came to 4 bases and at J to 3 bases, leaving 9 bases not matched to a gene. Germline CDR1 reads KGHSH; CDR2 reads LQKENI. This CDR3 has 15 residues. CDR3: CASSRTGAIGYEQYF. CDR3 DNA sequence: TGTGCCAGCTCACGTACAGGGGCGATAGGCTACGAGCAGTACTTC.

The rearrangement uses TRBV5-1 and TRBJ2-2; 14 nucleotides align to TRBD2. Germline V gene sequence: CDR1 SGHRS, CDR2 YFSETQ. This CDR3 is built from 17 residues. Trimming took 4 bases from V and 2 from J; bases not matched to a gene: 4. CDR3: CASSPGLAGANTGELFF. In DNA form, the CDR3 reads TGCGCCAGCAGCCCGGGACTAGCGGGAGCCAACACCGGGGAGCTGTTTTTT.

The rearrangement links TRBV11-2 to TRBJ2-7, with 10 bases identical to TRBD2. CDR1 and CDR2 (germline): SGHAT, FQNNGV. Trimming at V came to 0 bases and at J to 6 bases, leaving 5 bases not matched to a gene. The CDR3 extends over 15 amino acids. CDR3 amino acids: CASSLELAGAGEQYF. As DNA, the CDR3 is TGTGCCAGCAGCTTAGAGCTAGCGGGAGCCGGCGAGCAGTACTTC. Full variable domain (missing parts from reference TRBV11-2 and TRBJ2-7): EAGVAQSPRYKIIEKRQSVAFWCNPISGHATLYWYQQILGQGPKLLIQFQNNGVVDDSQLPKDRFSAERLKGVDSTLKIQPAKLEDSAVYLCASSLELAGAGEQYFGPGTRLTVT.

The DNA of the CDR3 is TGTGCCAGCAAGCTCCCCTTGGGACAGGGGGCGCCGAACACTGAAGCTTTCTTT. It encodes CASKLPLGQGAPNTEAFF. The chain combines TRBV2 with TRBJ1-1; TRBD1 matches at 12 bases. CDR1 and CDR2 (germline): SNHLY, FYNNEI. Unmatched junction bases numbered 13, after V lost 7 bases and J lost 1 base. The CDR3 extends over 18 amino acids.

The rearrangement links TRBV19 to TRBJ1-2, with D possibly matching TRBD1 (6 bases). This CDR3 region has 13 residues. The germline V and J ends were trimmed by 6 bases and 10 bases, with 18 bases remaining between them. Per the germline V gene, CDR1 is LNHDA and CDR2 is SQIVND (reference sequence). The CDR3 reads CASSPGGARDYTF. CDR3 nucleotides: TGTGCCAGTAGCCCTGGGGGCGCCCGCGACTACACCTTC. The full variable domain, rest sourced from reference TRBV19 and TRBJ1-2, is DGGITQSPKYLFRKEGQNVTLSCEQNLNHDAMYWYRQDPGQGLRLIYYSQIVNDFQKGDIAEGYSVSREKKESFPLTVTSAQKNPTAFYLCASSPGGARDYTFGSGTRLTVV.

The chain joins TRBV5-6 to TRBJ2-1, with D unresolved. The CDR3 has 13 residues. Per germline, CDR1 SGHDT and CDR2 YYEEEE. V dropped 1 base and J dropped 5 bases, with 7 bases sitting between them. For the CDR3, the DNA is TGTGCCAGCAGCTTGCCTAGAGACAATGAGCAGTTCTTC. This codes for CASSLPRDNEQFF.

The chain has TRBV28 and TRBJ1-2; 10 nucleotides match TRBD1. The germline gives CDR1 MDHEN, CDR2 SYDVKM. The CDR3 loop spans 14 amino acids. V lost 4 bases and J lost 4; bases outside the gene matches: 3. The CDR3 here is CASSSGQGVYGYTF. CDR3 coding DNA: TGTGCCAGCAGTTCTGGACAGGGGGTCTATGGCTACACCTTC.

The chain employs TRBV2 and TRBJ2-7, with 8 bases matching TRBD2. This CDR3 spans 15 amino acids. Unmatched junction bases numbered 9, after V lost 6 bases and J lost 2 bases. Germline V gene sequence: CDR1 SNHLY, CDR2 FYNNEI. For the CDR3, the DNA is TGTGCCAGCAGCCACACTAGCGGCCCGCCCTACGAGCAGTACTTC. This translates into CASSHTSGPPYEQYF.

The rearrangement joins TRBV4-1 to TRBJ1-6, with no clear D. The CDR3 contains 18 residues. The V gene lost 1 base and the J gene lost 6 bases, with 19 bases spanning the gap. Germline CDR1 reads MGHRA; CDR2 reads YSYEKL. The CDR3 DNA sequence: TGCGCCAGCAGCCAAGGTCAGGCAGGCGCTCTGGGTAATTCACCCCTCCACTTT. Amino acids: CASSQGQAGALGNSPLHF.

The chain recombines TRBV7-9 with TRBJ1-2; D perhaps matches TRBD1 (5 bases). The CDR3 covers 15 residues. The V end lost 5 bases, the J end lost 5 bases, and 18 bases lay between the germline ends. Germline CDR1 reads SEHNR; CDR2 reads FQNEAQ (reference sequence). The CDR3 reads CASSPPMGQLYGYTF. In DNA form, the CDR3 reads TGTGCCAGCAGCCCCCCCATGGGGCAGCTTTATGGCTACACCTTC.

This clone was observed a single time. This rearrangement joins TRBV9 to TRBJ2-3; the match to TRBD2 covers 10 bases. The CDR3 spans 15 residues. Trimming at V came to 2 bases and at J to 5 bases, leaving 5 bases not matched to a gene. The V gene's germline CDR1 is SGDLS and CDR2 YYNGEE. The chain's CDR3 is CASSVASGREDTQYF. CDR3 DNA: TGTGCCAGCAGCGTGGCTAGCGGGAGAGAAGATACGCAGTATTTT. The full variable domain, rest sourced from reference TRBV9 and TRBJ2-3, is DSGVTQTPKHLITATGQRVTLRCSPRSGDLSVYWYQQSLDQGLQFLIQYYNGEERAKGNILERFSAQQFPDLHSELNLSSLELGDSALYFCASSVASGREDTQYFGPGTRLTVL.

This chain links TRBV19 with TRBJ2-7, with 7 nucleotides matching TRBD1. Germline CDR1 and CDR2: LNHDA and SQIVND (reference sequence). There are 13 residues in the CDR3. The V segment lost 4 bases and the J segment 5 bases; nucleotides outside the gene matches: 5. CDR3 amino acids: CASSRGQINEQYF. The CDR3 DNA sequence: TGTGCCAGTAGTAGGGGACAGATCAACGAGCAGTACTTC.

This rearrangement joins TRBV6-5 to TRBJ2-7; a possible D gene is TRBD1 (6 bases). The V and J ends lost 6 bases and 2 bases respectively, with 14 bases between them. In germline, CDR1 is MNHEY, CDR2 SVGAGI. The CDR3 is 14 residues long. CDR3 coding DNA: TGTGCCAGCAGCCCCACAGGGTCCCCCTACGAGCAGTACTTC. Protein: CASSPTGSPYEQYF.

The chain employs TRBV4-1 and TRBJ1-2; 9 bases match TRBD1. The V gene's germline CDR1 is MGHRA and CDR2 YSYEKL. CDR3 length: 15 residues. The V segment lost 3 bases and the J segment 4 bases; nucleotides outside the gene matches: 6. The CDR3 DNA reads TGCGCCAGCAGCCATCAGGACAGGGGAACCTATGGCTACACCTTC. Translating gives CASSHQDRGTYGYTF.

This clone was recorded only once. The genes are TRBV30 and TRBJ2-7; 10 nucleotides agree with TRBD1. The J segment lost 0 bases and the V segment lost 3 bases, leaving 8 bases of the junction unmatched. CDR3 length: 16 residues. CDR1 is GTSNPN and CDR2 is SVGIG in the germline V gene (reference sequence). CDR3 sequence reads: CAWSLGTGASSYEQYF. The CDR3 DNA reads as TGTGCCTGGAGCCTCGGGACAGGGGCATCCTCCTACGAGCAGTACTTC.

The chain is built from TRBV30 and TRBJ1-4, with 8 bases aligning to TRBD1. CDR1 is GTSNPN, CDR2 SVGIG, per germline (reference sequence). Trimming cost V 3 bases and J 7 bases; bases outside gene matches: 4. This CDR3 has 13 amino acids. CDR3 nucleotides: TGTGCCTGGAGCCCCGGGACAGGTGAAAAACTGTTTTTT. It encodes CAWSPGTGEKLFF.

The rearrangement joins TRBV27 to TRBJ1-2, with 8 nucleotides matching TRBD1. CDR3 length: 16 amino acids. In germline, CDR1 is MNHEY, CDR2 SMNVEV (reference sequence). V shed 0 bases, J shed 4 bases, and the junction held 7 bases outside the gene matches. DNA for the CDR3: TGTGCCAGCAGTTTATCCGGGACAGGAGGACTCTATGGCTACACCTTC. Its protein product is CASSLSGTGGLYGYTF.

Only one count was recorded for this clone. This chain connects TRBV28 to TRBJ1-2, with D perhaps TRBD1 (5 bases). CDR1 MDHEN and CDR2 SYDVKM come from the germline V gene. V lost 6 bases, J lost 7 bases, and 15 bases lay in between. This CDR3 comprises 13 residues. For the CDR3, the DNA is TGTGCCAGCAGCCGCGGGACGGTAGGTGGCTACACCTTC. This gives the protein CASSRGTVGGYTF.

This chain joins TRBV29-1 and TRBJ2-2, with D uncertain. V lost 1 base and J lost 6, with 6 bases in between. CDR3 length equals 12 residues. Germline V gene data show CDR1 as SQVTM and CDR2 as ANQGSEA. In nucleotides, the CDR3 is TGCAGCGTTGAAGGCAGATCCGGGGAGCTGTTTTTT. Translation: CSVEGRSGELFF.

This chain joins TRBV19 and TRBJ2-2; possibly TRBD1 for D (5 bases). Germline lookup yields CDR1 LNHDA and CDR2 SQIVND (reference sequence). V lost 5 bases and J 1 base, leaving 17 bases between the germline ends. This CDR3 contains 17 residues. The CDR3 here is CASSPRTRKGNTGELFF. CDR3 nucleotide sequence: TGTGCCAGTAGTCCCCGGACACGGAAGGGGAACACCGGGGAGCTGTTTTTT.

The CDR3 loop reads CATIRTGISYEQYF. The CDR3 DNA reads as TGTGCCACCATTCGGACAGGGATCTCCTACGAGCAGTACTTC. The chain combines TRBV21-1 with TRBJ2-7; the table's D call, TRBD1, has no DNA check behind it. TRBV21-1 is described as a pseudogene. CDR3 length: 14 amino acids.